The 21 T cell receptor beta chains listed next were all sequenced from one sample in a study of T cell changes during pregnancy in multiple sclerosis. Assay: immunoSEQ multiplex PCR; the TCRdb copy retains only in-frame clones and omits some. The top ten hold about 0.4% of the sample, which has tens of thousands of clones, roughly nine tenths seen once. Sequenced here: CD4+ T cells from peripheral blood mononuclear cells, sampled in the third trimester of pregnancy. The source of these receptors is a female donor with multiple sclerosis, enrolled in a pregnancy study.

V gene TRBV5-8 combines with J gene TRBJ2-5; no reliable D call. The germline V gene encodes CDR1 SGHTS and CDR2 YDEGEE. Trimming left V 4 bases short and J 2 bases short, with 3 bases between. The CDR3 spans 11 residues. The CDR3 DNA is TGTGCCAGCAGCATACAAGAGACCCAGTACTTC. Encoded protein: CASSIQETQYF.

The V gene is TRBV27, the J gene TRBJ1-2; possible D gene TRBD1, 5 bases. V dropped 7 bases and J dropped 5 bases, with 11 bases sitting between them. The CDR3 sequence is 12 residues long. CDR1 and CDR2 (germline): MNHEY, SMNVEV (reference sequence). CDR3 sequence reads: CASKAGLYGYTF. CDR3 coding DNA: TGTGCCAGCAAGGCAGGGTTGTATGGCTACACCTTC.

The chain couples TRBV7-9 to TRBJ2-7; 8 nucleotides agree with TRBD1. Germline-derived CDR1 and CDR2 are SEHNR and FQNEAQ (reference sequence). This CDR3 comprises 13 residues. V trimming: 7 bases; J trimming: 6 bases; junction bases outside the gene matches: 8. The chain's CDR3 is CASTDRGTVEQYF. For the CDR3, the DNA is TGTGCCAGCACCGACAGGGGAACGGTCGAGCAGTACTTC.

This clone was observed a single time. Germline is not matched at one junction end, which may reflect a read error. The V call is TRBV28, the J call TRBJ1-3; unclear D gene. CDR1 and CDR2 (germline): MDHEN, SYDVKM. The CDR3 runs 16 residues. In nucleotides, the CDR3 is TGTGCCAGCAGTCCTCCACCCGAGATGCCTGGAGACACCATATATTTT. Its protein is CASSPPPEMPGDTIYF.

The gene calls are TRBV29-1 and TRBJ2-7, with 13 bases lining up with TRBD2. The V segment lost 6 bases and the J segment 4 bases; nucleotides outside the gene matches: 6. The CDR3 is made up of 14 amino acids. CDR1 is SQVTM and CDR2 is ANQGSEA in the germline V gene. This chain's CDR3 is CSVKTSGGGYEQYF. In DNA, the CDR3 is TGCAGCGTGAAAACTAGCGGGGGGGGGTACGAGCAGTACTTC.

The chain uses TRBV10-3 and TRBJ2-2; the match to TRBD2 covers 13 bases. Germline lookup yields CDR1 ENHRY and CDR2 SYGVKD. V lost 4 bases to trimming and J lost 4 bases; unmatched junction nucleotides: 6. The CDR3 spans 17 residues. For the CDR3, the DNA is TGTGCCATCAGTGGGACTAGCGGGAGTACTAGCACCGGGGAGCTGTTTTTT. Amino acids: CAISGTSGSTSTGELFF.

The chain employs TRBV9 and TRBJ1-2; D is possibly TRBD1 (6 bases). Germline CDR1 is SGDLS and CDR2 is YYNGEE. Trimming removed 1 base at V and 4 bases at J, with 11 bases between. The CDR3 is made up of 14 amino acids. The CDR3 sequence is CASSVTTGTYGYTF. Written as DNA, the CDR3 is TGTGCCAGCAGCGTAACAACAGGGACCTATGGCTACACCTTC.

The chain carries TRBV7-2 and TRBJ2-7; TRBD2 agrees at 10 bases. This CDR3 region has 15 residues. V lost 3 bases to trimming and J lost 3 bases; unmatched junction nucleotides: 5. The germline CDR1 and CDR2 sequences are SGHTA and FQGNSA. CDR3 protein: CASSFAGTSDYEQYF. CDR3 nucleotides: TGTGCCAGCAGCTTCGCCGGGACTAGCGACTACGAGCAGTACTTC.

The CDR3 nucleotides are TGTGCCTGGAGTCTGGGTTACAGGGGATCTAACTATGGCTACACCTTC. Translated: CAWSLGYRGSNYGYTF. The gene calls are TRBV30 and TRBJ1-2; 7 nucleotides align to TRBD1. Germline CDR1 is GTSNPN and CDR2 is SVGIG (reference sequence). There are 16 residues in the CDR3. V trimming: 2 bases; J trimming: 0 bases; junction bases outside the gene matches: 9.

CDR3 coding DNA: TGTGCCAGCAGCGTAGAACCTGACAGGGCCCTTAACTATGGCTACACCTTC. As protein: CASSVEPDRALNYGYTF. V gene TRBV9 combines with J gene TRBJ1-2; 7 bases are a match to TRBD1. V lost 0 bases and J lost 1; bases outside the gene matches: 9. This CDR3 is 17 amino acids long. CDR1 is SGDLS and CDR2 is YYNGEE in the germline V gene.

The CDR3 loop reads CASSLDWANEQFF. The CDR3 DNA is TGTGCCAGCAGCTTAGATTGGGCGAATGAGCAGTTCTTC. This chain links TRBV5-4 with TRBJ2-1; no reliable D call. The V end was cut by 2 bases, the J end by 7 bases, with 10 bases between. The CDR3 is 13 amino acids. The V gene's germline CDR1 is SGHNT and CDR2 YYREEE (reference sequence). Full variable domain (outside the CDR3, taken from reference TRBV5-4 and TRBJ2-1): ETGVTQSPTHLIKTRGQQVTLRCSSQSGHNTVSWYQQALGQGPQFIFQYYREEENGRGNFPPRFSGLQFPNYSSELNVNALELDDSALYLCASSLDWANEQFFGPGTRLTVL.

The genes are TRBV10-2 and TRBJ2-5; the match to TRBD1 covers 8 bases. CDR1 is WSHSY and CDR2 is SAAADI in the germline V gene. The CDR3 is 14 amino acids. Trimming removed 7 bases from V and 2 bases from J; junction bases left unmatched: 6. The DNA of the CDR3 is TGCGCCAGCACTCAAGGACAGGGACAAGAGACCCAGTACTTC. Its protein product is CASTQGQGQETQYF.

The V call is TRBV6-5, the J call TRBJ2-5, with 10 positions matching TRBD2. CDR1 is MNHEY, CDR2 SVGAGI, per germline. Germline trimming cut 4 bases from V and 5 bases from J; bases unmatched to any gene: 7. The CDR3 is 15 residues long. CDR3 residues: CASSLAGGEWETQYF. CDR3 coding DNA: TGTGCCAGCAGTTTAGCGGGAGGAGAGTGGGAGACCCAGTACTTC.

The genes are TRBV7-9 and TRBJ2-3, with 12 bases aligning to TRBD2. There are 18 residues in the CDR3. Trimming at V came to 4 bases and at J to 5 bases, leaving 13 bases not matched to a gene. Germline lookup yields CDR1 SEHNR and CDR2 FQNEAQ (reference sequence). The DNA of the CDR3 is TGTGCCAGCAGCTCCCTCTGGACTAGCGGGATGGGTGGAGATACGCAGTATTTT. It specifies CASSSLWTSGMGGDTQYF.

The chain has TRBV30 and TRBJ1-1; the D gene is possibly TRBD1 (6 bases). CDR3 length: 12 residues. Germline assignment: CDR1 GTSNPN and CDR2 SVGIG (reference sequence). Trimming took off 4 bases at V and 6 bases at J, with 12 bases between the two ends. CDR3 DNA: TGTGCCTGGACCGTAGGGGGACCTGAAGCTTTCTTT. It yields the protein CAWTVGGPEAFF.

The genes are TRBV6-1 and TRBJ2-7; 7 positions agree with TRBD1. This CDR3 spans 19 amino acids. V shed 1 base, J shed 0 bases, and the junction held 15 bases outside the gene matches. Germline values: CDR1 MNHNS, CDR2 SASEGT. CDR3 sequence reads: CASSEGGRGKVLGSYEQYF. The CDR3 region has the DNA TGTGCCAGCAGTGAAGGTGGCAGGGGGAAAGTGCTCGGCTCCTACGAGCAGTACTTC.

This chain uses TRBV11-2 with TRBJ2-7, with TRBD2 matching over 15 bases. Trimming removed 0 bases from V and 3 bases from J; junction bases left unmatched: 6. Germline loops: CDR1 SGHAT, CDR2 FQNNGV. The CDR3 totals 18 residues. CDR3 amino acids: CASSLEGLGLAGGYEQYF. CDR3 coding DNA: TGTGCCAGCAGCTTAGAGGGACTGGGACTAGCGGGAGGCTACGAGCAGTACTTC. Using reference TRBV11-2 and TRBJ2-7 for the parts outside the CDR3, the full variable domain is EAGVAQSPRYKIIEKRQSVAFWCNPISGHATLYWYQQILGQGPKLLIQFQNNGVVDDSQLPKDRFSAERLKGVDSTLKIQPAKLEDSAVYLCASSLEGLGLAGGYEQYFGPGTRLTVT.

The DNA for the CDR3 is TGTGCCAGCAGCCTGTCGGGACAGGGGGACGGGGAGCTGTTTTTT. It is translated as CASSLSGQGDGELFF. The rearrangement uses TRBV7-6 and TRBJ2-2; TRBD1 matches at 11 bases. CDR1 is SGHVS, CDR2 FNYEAQ, per germline. CDR3 length equals 15 residues. Germline trimming cut 5 bases from V and 7 bases from J; bases unmatched to any gene: 6.

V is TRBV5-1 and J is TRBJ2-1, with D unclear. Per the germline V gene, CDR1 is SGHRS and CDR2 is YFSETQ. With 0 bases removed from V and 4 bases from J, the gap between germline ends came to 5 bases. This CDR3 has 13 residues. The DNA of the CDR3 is TGCGCCAGCAGCTTGGCCTTGTACAATGAGCAGTTCTTC. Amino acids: CASSLALYNEQFF.

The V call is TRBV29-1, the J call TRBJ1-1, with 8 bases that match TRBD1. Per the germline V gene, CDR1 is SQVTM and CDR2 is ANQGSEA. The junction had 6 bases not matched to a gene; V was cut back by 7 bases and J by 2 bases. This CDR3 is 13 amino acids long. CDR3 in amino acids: CSGQQGDNTEAFF. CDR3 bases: TGCAGCGGCCAACAGGGGGACAACACTGAAGCTTTCTTT.

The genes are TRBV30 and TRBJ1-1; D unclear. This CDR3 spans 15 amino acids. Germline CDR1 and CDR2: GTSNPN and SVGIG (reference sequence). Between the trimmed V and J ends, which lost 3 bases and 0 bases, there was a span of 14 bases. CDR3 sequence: CAWSVILALNTEAFF. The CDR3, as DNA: TGTGCCTGGAGCGTCATCCTAGCCTTGAACACTGAAGCTTTCTTT.